The 5 T cell receptor beta chains in this list originate from one sample, sequenced in a study of vaccination effects on CD4 cells after COVID-19. Method: immunoSEQ multiplex PCR; TCRdb's copy keeps in-frame clones and lacks some. The sample holds about 55,000 clones, under 75% seen once. Under the ViraFEST assay, PBMC were stimulated with viral peptide pools so that antigen-specific CD4+ T cells expanded. Sequencing was performed afterwards. Isolating CD4+ T cells followed approximately 9 days of culture. Nucleocapsid antibodies were negative in the vaccine recipients, who had never had SARS-CoV-2 infection. These receptors have no identified antigens. Specimen: CD4+ T cells from PBMCs cultured with SARS-CoV-2 spike peptides, collected before COVID-19 vaccination. The receptors come from a human donor who received a COVID-19 vaccine.

This clone was seen ten or more times. The rearrangement joins TRBV7-9 to TRBJ1-2, with D possibly TRBD1 on 5 matching bases. There are 14 residues in the CDR3. CDR1 and CDR2 from the germline V gene are SEHNR and FQNEAQ (reference sequence). Trimming took 5 bases from V and 2 from J, leaving 12 bases between them. The CDR3 DNA sequence: TGTGCCAGCAGCACCTGGGGGGGGAACTATGGCTACACCTTC. Protein sequence: CASSTWGGNYGYTF.

In its sample, this clone was seen once. The rearrangement joins TRBV12-5 to TRBJ2-1; TRBD2 might be the D (5 bases). Trimming stripped 3 bases from V and 11 bases from J, with 8 bases between. The germline CDR1 and CDR2 sequences are LGHNT and FRNRAP. This CDR3 has 11 residues. In DNA, the CDR3 is TGTGCTAGTGGTTTCGGGAATCAGCAGTTCTTC. The encoded protein is CASGFGNQQFF.

This clone has more than one count but fewer than ten. The genes are TRBV7-2 and TRBJ2-7; the D is unclear. The CDR3 contains 14 residues. V was pared by 6 bases and J by 1 base, with 13 bases between. Germline values: CDR1 SGHTA, CDR2 FQGNSA. CDR3 sequence reads: CASSGVASSYEQYF. CDR3 bases: TGTGCCAGCAGTGGAGTGGCATCTTCCTACGAGCAGTACTTC.

There are a few counts of this clone. V gene TRBV6-6 combines with J gene TRBJ2-2, with D possibly called TRBD1 or TRBD2 (5 bases each). Germline V lookup: CDR1 MNHNY, CDR2 SVGAGI (reference sequence). V was shortened by 8 bases and J by 5 bases, with 15 bases between the two germline ends. CDR3 length: 14 amino acids. The CDR3 sequence: CASHLGPDTGELFF. DNA of the CDR3: TGTGCCAGCCACCTGGGACCAGATACCGGGGAGCTGTTTTTT.

This clone was seen a handful of times. The V gene is TRBV12-3 or TRBV12-4, the J gene TRBJ1-6; TRBD1 is a possible D gene (6 bases). CDR3 length equals 12 residues. Trimming cost V 8 bases and J 7 bases, with 9 bases left between them. The CDR3 sequence: CASGQYNSPLHF. In nucleotides, the CDR3 is TGTGCCAGCGGACAGTACAATTCACCCCTCCACTTT.